This is a list of T cell receptor beta chains from one sample in a study of kidney transplant recipient with SARS-CoV-2 infection. MiXCR, applied by TCRdb to the reads, yields one record per CDR3 protein. The repertoire holds approximately 250,000 distinct CDR3 sequences, with around 26% as singletons. The specimen was a blood sample, collected at baseline and on approximately day 120 from a kidney transplant recipient. These receptors were obtained from a male patient aged 25-45 years who had COVID-19 and was a kidney transplant recipient. A share of the T cells may be of graft donor origin. Both conserved end residues are part of each CDR3. D genes are given only for firm matches. Size values are once, few and many counts, or a class for expanded clones, and some rows have none.

v_call: TRBV18
d_call: TRBD1
clone_size: many
j_call: TRBJ1-1
cdr3_aa: CASSPRDSVNTEAFF
cdr3_nt: TGTGCCAGCTCACCCCGGGACAGTGTGAACACTGAAGCTTTCTTT

v_call: TRBV3-1
d_call: -
clone_size: many
j_call: TRBJ2-5
cdr3_aa: CASSAVVPISFSETQYF
cdr3_nt: TGTGCCAGCAGCGCGGTGGTTCCCATTTCTTTCTCTGAGACCCAGTACTTC

v_call: TRBV20-1
d_call: -
clone_size: -
j_call: TRBJ2-5
cdr3_aa: CSARDLMGRSETQYF
cdr3_nt: TGCAGTGCTAGAGATCTAATGGGGCGGTCCGAGACCCAGTACTTC

v_call: TRBV6-1
d_call: -
clone_size: many
j_call: TRBJ1-5
cdr3_aa: CASSEAGGIQPQHF
cdr3_nt: TGTGCCAGCAGTGAAGCGGGGGGGATTCAGCCCCAGCATTTT

v_call: TRBV20-1
d_call: TRBD2
clone_size: -
j_call: TRBJ2-7
cdr3_aa: CSVAFGRALISYEQYF
cdr3_nt: TGCAGTGTCGCTTTCGGGAGGGCTTTAATCTCCTACGAGCAGTACTTC

v_call: TRBV3-1
d_call: -
clone_size: many
j_call: TRBJ1-2
cdr3_aa: CASSGTYTLRKTYGYTF
cdr3_nt: TGTGCCAGCAGCGGCACGTACACCCTTCGAAAGACCTATGGCTACACCTTC

v_call: TRBV11-2
d_call: TRBD1
clone_size: many
j_call: TRBJ2-7
cdr3_aa: CASTQGQGYEQYF
cdr3_nt: TGTGCCAGCACCCAGGGACAGGGCTACGAGCAGTACTTC

v_call: TRBV10-2
d_call: -
clone_size: many
j_call: TRBJ2-7
cdr3_aa: CASSEPGAAEGAAYEQYF
cdr3_nt: TGCGCCAGCAGTGAGCCGGGGGCGGCGGAGGGGGCGGCCTACGAGCAGTACTTC

v_call: TRBV16
d_call: -
clone_size: many
j_call: TRBJ1-2
cdr3_aa: CASSPNTVVRKTYGYTF
cdr3_nt: TGTGCCAGCAGCCCTAACACGGTCGTTAGAAAGACCTATGGCTACACCTTC

v_call: TRBV28
d_call: TRBD1
clone_size: many
j_call: TRBJ1-1
cdr3_aa: CASSLGQVPEAFF
cdr3_nt: TGTGCCAGCAGTTTGGGACAGGTCCCTGAAGCTTTCTTT

v_call: TRBV2
d_call: -
clone_size: many
j_call: TRBJ2-2
cdr3_aa: CASSPTNTGELFF
cdr3_nt: TGTGCCAGCAGTCCCACGAACACCGGGGAGCTGTTTTTT

v_call: TRBV30
d_call: -
clone_size: many
j_call: TRBJ2-5
cdr3_aa: CAWSLQGGETQYF
cdr3_nt: TGTGCCTGGAGTTTACAGGGCGGGGAGACCCAGTACTTC

v_call: TRBV3-1
d_call: TRBD2
clone_size: many
j_call: TRBJ2-1
cdr3_aa: CASSQDTSGYNEQFF
cdr3_nt: TGTGCCAGCAGCCAAGATACTAGCGGCTACAATGAGCAGTTCTTC

v_call: TRBV19
d_call: -
clone_size: many
j_call: TRBJ1-2
cdr3_aa: CASSQSRTNRKTYGYTF
cdr3_nt: TGTGCCAGTAGTCAATCCAGGACAAATCGAAAGACCTATGGCTACACCTTC

v_call: TRBV29-1
d_call: -
clone_size: many
j_call: TRBJ2-5
cdr3_aa: CSGQQKETQYF
cdr3_nt: TGCAGCGGACAGCAAAAAGAGACCCAGTACTTC

v_call: TRBV5-4
d_call: -
clone_size: -
j_call: TRBJ1-4
cdr3_aa: CASSLRQGVDEKLFF
cdr3_nt: TGTGCCAGCAGCCTAAGGCAGGGCGTCGATGAAAAACTGTTTTTT

v_call: TRBV21-1
d_call: -
clone_size: few
j_call: TRBJ2-1
cdr3_aa: CASSKTGLAWWDEQFF
cdr3_nt: TGTGCCAGCAGCAAAACTGGACTAGCGTGGTGGGATGAGCAGTTCTTC

v_call: TRBV20-1
d_call: -
clone_size: many
j_call: TRBJ1-2
cdr3_aa: CSATRVLFRKTYGYTF
cdr3_nt: TGCAGTGCTACCCGAGTGCTGTTTCGAAAGACCTATGGCTACACCTTC

v_call: TRBV9
d_call: -
clone_size: many
j_call: TRBJ1-2
cdr3_aa: CASIWSYSRKTYGYTF
cdr3_nt: TGTGCCAGCATCTGGTCGTACTCAAGAAAGACCTATGGCTACACCTTC

v_call: TRBV7-9
d_call: -
clone_size: many
j_call: TRBJ1-1
cdr3_aa: CASSLDAENTEAFF
cdr3_nt: TGTGCCAGCAGCTTAGATGCAGAGAACACTGAAGCTTTCTTT

v_call: TRBV11-3
d_call: -
clone_size: many
j_call: TRBJ2-2
cdr3_aa: CASSRTYRGGTGELFF
cdr3_nt: TGTGCCAGCAGCCGTACCTACAGGGGGGGCACCGGGGAGCTGTTTTTT

v_call: TRBV18
d_call: -
clone_size: many
j_call: TRBJ1-2
cdr3_aa: CASSQRGPQDTGGYTF
cdr3_nt: TGTGCCAGCTCACAAAGGGGACCGCAGGACACCGGAGGCTACACCTTC

v_call: TRBV20-1
d_call: -
clone_size: many
j_call: TRBJ1-2
cdr3_aa: CSAQPAGHYGYTF
cdr3_nt: TGCAGTGCACAACCCGCAGGGCACTATGGCTACACCTTC

v_call: TRBV29-1
d_call: TRBD2
clone_size: many
j_call: TRBJ2-7
cdr3_aa: CSVEVTGPSGTRGAYEQYF
cdr3_nt: TGCAGCGTTGAAGTTACGGGTCCTAGCGGGACTCGAGGAGCCTACGAGCAGTACTTC

v_call: TRBV27
d_call: -
clone_size: -
j_call: TRBJ1-6
cdr3_aa: CASSVDGISPPHF
cdr3_nt: TGTGCCAGCAGTGTGGACGGTATATCACCCCCCCACTTT

v_call: TRBV5-6
d_call: TRBD1
clone_size: many
j_call: TRBJ2-7
cdr3_aa: CASSSGTGPEQYF
cdr3_nt: TGTGCCAGCAGCTCCGGGACAGGGCCCGAGCAGTACTTC

v_call: TRBV19
d_call: -
clone_size: few
j_call: TRBJ1-1
cdr3_aa: CASCSQGNTEAFF
cdr3_nt: TGTGCCAGTTGTTCCCAGGGCAACACTGAAGCTTTCTTT

v_call: TRBV5-8
d_call: -
clone_size: many
j_call: TRBJ1-2
cdr3_aa: CASRNLHPRKTYGYTF
cdr3_nt: TGTGCCAGCCGTAACCTTCATCCACGAAAGACCTATGGCTACACCTTC

v_call: TRBV20-1
d_call: TRBD1
clone_size: many
j_call: TRBJ2-2
cdr3_aa: CSARPGTVNTGELFF
cdr3_nt: TGCAGTGCCCGTCCGGGGACAGTGAACACCGGGGAGCTGTTTTTT

v_call: TRBV12-3/TRBV12-4
d_call: -
clone_size: many
j_call: TRBJ1-2
cdr3_aa: CASSGARSFRKTYGYTF
cdr3_nt: TGTGCCAGCAGTGGGGCTCGCAGCTTCCGAAAGACCTATGGCTACACCTTC

v_call: TRBV4-2
d_call: -
clone_size: many
j_call: TRBJ2-6
cdr3_aa: CASSLEQRLQSRANVLTF
cdr3_nt: TGTGCCAGCAGCTTAGAGCAAAGGTTACAAAGTCGGGCCAACGTCCTGACTTTC

v_call: TRBV7-9
d_call: -
clone_size: few
j_call: TRBJ2-4
cdr3_aa: CASSLEGAPPGGTDIQYF
cdr3_nt: TGTGCCAGCAGCTTAGAAGGCGCTCCCCCAGGCGGGACGGACATTCAGTACTTC

v_call: TRBV5-6
d_call: TRBD1
clone_size: many
j_call: TRBJ1-2
cdr3_aa: CASSFSWTGEVGGYTF
cdr3_nt: TGTGCCAGCAGCTTCAGCTGGACAGGGGAGGTGGGGGGCTACACCTTC

v_call: TRBV5-8
d_call: -
clone_size: few
j_call: TRBJ1-2
cdr3_aa: CASSLWKESGIEALPSFYTF
cdr3_nt: TGTGCCAGCAGCTTGTGGAAAGAGTCGGGCATTGAGGCTCTACCGAGCTTCTACACCTTC

v_call: TRBV6-2/TRBV6-3
d_call: TRBD1
clone_size: many
j_call: TRBJ2-7
cdr3_aa: CASSLNPGQGKDEQYF
cdr3_nt: TGTGCCAGCAGTTTAAATCCGGGACAGGGGAAGGACGAGCAGTACTTC

v_call: TRBV20-1
d_call: TRBD1
clone_size: many
j_call: TRBJ2-1
cdr3_aa: CSAQRDSASYNEQFF
cdr3_nt: TGCAGTGCACAGAGGGACAGCGCATCCTACAATGAGCAGTTCTTC

v_call: TRBV4-2
d_call: TRBD2
clone_size: many
j_call: TRBJ2-2
cdr3_aa: CASSQGLAGYTGELFF
cdr3_nt: TGTGCCAGCAGCCAGGGACTAGCGGGGTACACCGGGGAGCTGTTTTTT

v_call: TRBV30
d_call: -
clone_size: many
j_call: TRBJ1-4
cdr3_aa: CAWSVGWGELFF
cdr3_nt: TGTGCCTGGAGTGTAGGATGGGGGGAATTGTTTTTT

v_call: TRBV4-1
d_call: -
clone_size: many
j_call: TRBJ1-6
cdr3_aa: CASSQGGGGRGAPLHF
cdr3_nt: TGCGCCAGCAGCCAAGGCGGGGGAGGGAGAGGGGCACCCCTCCACTTT

v_call: TRBV27
d_call: TRBD2
clone_size: -
j_call: TRBJ2-1
cdr3_aa: CASRRGSSGAYNEQFF
cdr3_nt: TGTGCCAGCAGACGAGGTAGTAGCGGGGCGTACAATGAGCAGTTCTTC